The 9 T cell receptor beta chains reported below all come from one sample, sequenced in a study of CD8+ T cells in alopecia areata. Reverse transcription of extracted RNA yielded cDNA, which provided the sequencing template. Generated by immunoSEQ multiplex PCR, the TCRdb table keeps only in-frame clones and is missing some. This sample carries 110,000 or so clones, roughly 68% of them seen once, and the ten largest clones take 2.5% to 3%. The sequenced sample was CD4+ T cells sorted from blood. These receptors all come from a human donor in good health.

The gene calls are TRBV9 and TRBJ1-6; D unresolved. Germline V CDR1 and CDR2: SGDLS, YYNGEE. This CDR3 spans 16 amino acids. The V end lost 1 base, the J end lost 9 bases, and 17 bases lay between the germline ends. CDR3 region: CASSVRSGPLGSPLHF. The CDR3 DNA is TGTGCCAGCAGCGTACGTTCTGGCCCGCTGGGTTCACCCCTCCACTTT.

This clone was detected a few times. This CDR3 is CAWSVVATGELFF. The DNA of the CDR3 is TGTGCCTGGAGTGTAGTTGCCACCGGGGAGCTGTTTTTT. The V gene is TRBV30, the J gene TRBJ2-2; unclear D gene. CDR1 is GTSNPN and CDR2 is SVGIG in the germline V gene (reference sequence). CDR3 length equals 13 residues. V was cut by 0 bases and J by 4 bases, with 6 bases left in between.

This clone is a singleton in its sample. The J gene is TRBJ2-1, the V gene TRBV5-4; TRBD1 might be the D (6 bases). CDR3 length: 13 residues. V was pared by 3 bases and J by 5 bases, with 9 bases between. CDR1 and CDR2 (germline): SGHNT, YYREEE (reference sequence). The CDR3 nucleotides read TGTGCCAGCAGCTCGGGACAAGACAATGAGCAGTTCTTC. Its translation is CASSSGQDNEQFF.

This clone was observed a handful of times. The V and J genes are TRBV29-1 and TRBJ2-5; weak D call: TRBD1 (6 bases). This CDR3 spans 12 amino acids. The V gene's germline CDR1 is SQVTM and CDR2 ANQGSEA. Between the trimmed V and J ends, which lost 6 bases and 5 bases, there was a span of 13 bases. CDR3 amino acids: CSVRSGAETQYF. In nucleotides, the CDR3 is TGCAGCGTCAGGTCAGGGGCCGAGACCCAGTACTTC. The entire variable domain, with the rest obtained from reference TRBV29-1 and TRBJ2-5, is as follows: SAVISQKPSRDICQRGTSLTIQCQVDSQVTMMFWYRQQPGQSLTLIATANQGSEATYESGFVIDKFPISRPNLTFSTLTVSNMSPEDSSIYLCSVRSGAETQYFGPGTRLLVL.

The chain's CDR3 is CASSLFPAYGYTF. CDR3 nucleotides: TGTGCCAGCAGTTTATTCCCGGCCTATGGCTACACCTTC. This chain uses TRBV27 with TRBJ1-2; D is ambiguous. CDR3 length equals 13 residues. Germline V gene sequence: CDR1 MNHEY, CDR2 SMNVEV (reference sequence). V was clipped by 1 base and J by 4 bases, with 7 bases between them.

This chain joins TRBV29-1 and TRBJ1-1, with D unclear. Between the trimmed V and J ends, which lost 5 bases and 10 bases, there was a span of 14 bases. This CDR3 comprises 11 residues. The germline V gene encodes CDR1 SQVTM and CDR2 ANQGSEA. In DNA, the CDR3 is TGCAGCGTTACAGAGCCTCACGGAGCTTTCTTT. Protein: CSVTEPHGAFF.

For this clone: The same CDR3 also results from other DNA sequences found in this sample. The chain links TRBV7-2 to TRBJ2-3, with 9 bases aligning to TRBD2. Germline CDR1 and CDR2: SGHTA and FQGNSA. Trimming cost V 3 bases and J 4 bases; bases outside gene matches: 2. The CDR3 is 14 residues long. The CDR3 DNA reads TGTGCCAGCAGCTTTGGCGGGGGGGCAGATACGCAGTATTTT. This sequence encodes CASSFGGGADTQYF. The entire variable domain, with the rest obtained from reference TRBV7-2 and TRBJ2-3, is as follows: GAGVSQSPSNKVTEKGKDVELRCDPISGHTALYWYRQSLGQGLEFLIYFQGNSAPDKSGLPSDRFSAERTGGSVSTLTIQRTQQEDSAVYLCASSFGGGADTQYFGPGTRLTVL.

This chain uses TRBV4-1 with TRBJ1-2; no clear D. The germline CDR1 and CDR2 sequences are MGHRA and YSYEKL. CDR3 size: 13 residues. Between the trimmed V and J ends, which lost 1 base and 10 bases, there was a span of 13 bases. Here the CDR3 reads CASSQVGTGLYTF. CDR3 DNA: TGCGCCAGCAGCCAAGTCGGTACGGGCCTCTACACCTTC.

This clone appeared a few times. The V call is TRBV4-2, the J call TRBJ1-3, with D hard to call. In germline, CDR1 is LGHNA, CDR2 YNFKEQ. The length of the CDR3 is 11 residues. The V end lost 8 bases, the J end lost 4 bases, and 6 bases lay between the germline ends. Here the CDR3 reads CASSNGNTIYF. CDR3 sequence (DNA): TGTGCCAGCTCCAACGGAAACACCATATATTTT.